The present entry profiles one T cell receptor beta chain with its context. What it binds is not known. CDR3 length: 12 residues. V was trimmed by 2 bases and J by 8 bases, leaving 10 bases between them. The germline V gene encodes CDR1 GTSNPN and CDR2 SVGIG (reference sequence). These data originate in a study of T cell responses to AZD1222 COVID-19 vaccine. Study results and limitations: Repertoires were obtained only post-peak T cell response.

The repertoire was sequenced with immunoSEQ multiplex PCR; TCRdb's copy has only in-frame clones and lacks some. Of about 130,000 clones in the sample, 80% to 95% are singletons; the top ten hold approximately 1.2%. Here the sequenced sample was peripheral blood, taken 28 days after the second AZD1222 dose. The rearrangement uses TRBV30 and TRBJ1-5, with D unclear. The receptor was isolated from an adult who received the AZD1222 COVID-19 vaccine. The CDR3 DNA is TGTGCCTGGAGTAGAGATGGGAAGCCCCAGCATTTT. It specifies CAWSRDGKPQHF. Using reference TRBV30 and TRBJ1-5 for the parts outside the CDR3, the full variable domain is SQTIHQWPATLVQPVGSPLSLECTVEGTSNPNLYWYRQAAGRGLQLLFYSVGIGQISSEVPQNLSASRPQDRQFILSSKKLLLSDSGFYLCAWSRDGKPQHFGDGTRLSIL.